This is a list of T cell receptor beta chains from one sample in a study of T cells after yellow fever vaccination. A single record per CDR3 protein comes from TCRdb applying MiXCR to the 5' RACE reads. The sample includes just under 85,000 distinct CDR3 sequences, 10% to 15% of them seen just once. The material sequenced was CD8+ T cells not binding an NS4B(214-222) dextramer, sorted from PBMCs, taken 21 days after the first yellow fever vaccination. The source is a man aged 18-30 years who received the YFV17D yellow fever vaccine. Both conserved end residues are part of each CDR3. D genes are given only for firm matches. Part of the rows lack a size; the others show once, few, many or a class for expanded clones.

cdr3_nt cdr3_aa d_call clone_size j_call v_call
TGTGCCAGTAGTATGAGCGGGGGGGCGTATGAGCAGTTCTTC CASSMSGGAYEQFF TRBD2 few TRBJ2-1 TRBV19
TGTGCCAGCAGCTTAGGTGGGACAGGCTACGAGCAGTACTTC CASSLGGTGYEQYF TRBD1 few TRBJ2-7 TRBV11-1
TGCAGCGTCACTAGCGGGACCGAAGATGAGCAGTTCTTC CSVTSGTEDEQFF TRBD2 NA TRBJ2-1 TRBV29-1
TGTGCCAGCAGCACCTCCCAGGGGAGTGAGCAGTTCTTC CASSTSQGSEQFF NA many TRBJ2-1 TRBV7-6
TGCGCCAGCAGCCAAGATTGGGCTGGTCAGCCCCAGCATTTT CASSQDWAGQPQHF NA NA TRBJ1-5 TRBV4-1
TGCAGCGTTGGGGGACTAGCGGCATCTCAAGAGACCCAGTACTTC CSVGGLAASQETQYF TRBD2 few TRBJ2-5 TRBV29-1
TGTGCCAGCAGTTACGTGGGGGGCCGGGGAGAGACCCAGTACTTC CASSYVGGRGETQYF NA NA TRBJ2-5 TRBV6-5
TGCGCCAGCAGCTTGGAAGCCGCGGGGAGCGGGGAGCTGTTTTTT CASSLEAAGSGELFF NA NA TRBJ2-2 TRBV5-1
TGTGCCAGCACGTCTTACGAACTGAACACTGAAGCTTTCTTT CASTSYELNTEAFF NA NA TRBJ1-1 TRBV6-2/TRBV6-3
TGCAGCGTTGAATTAGGTGGGGTCGGGCCGCAGGGGTACGAGCAGTACTTC CSVELGGVGPQGYEQYF NA many TRBJ2-7 TRBV29-1
TGTGCCAGCAGTCCCCGGGAGGGTTGGACTAATGAAAAACTGTTTTTT CASSPREGWTNEKLFF NA few TRBJ1-4 TRBV6-5
TGCAGTGGGGACAGAGGACGGCAAGAGACCCAGTACTTC CSGDRGRQETQYF TRBD1 NA TRBJ2-5 TRBV20-1
TGTGCCAGTAGTACCGGGACAGCTGAAGCTTTCTTT CASSTGTAEAFF TRBD1 few TRBJ1-1 TRBV19
TGTGCCAGCAGTTTGGGGACCCCGATACACTACGAGCAGTACTTC CASSLGTPIHYEQYF NA NA TRBJ2-7 TRBV12-3/TRBV12-4
TGTGCCAGCAGCCAAGGGACAGGCCCCAATCAGCCCCAGCATTTT CASSQGTGPNQPQHF TRBD1 few TRBJ1-5 TRBV7-6
TGTGCCAGCACTCACAGGGGAGGCGTATCCGAAGCTTTCTTT CASTHRGGVSEAFF TRBD1 few TRBJ1-1 TRBV7-9
TGTGCCAGCAGTTACAGGCCTAGCAATCAGCCCCAGCATTTT CASSYRPSNQPQHF NA NA TRBJ1-5 TRBV6-5
TGTGCCAGCTACAGGGGCAATGAGCAGTTCTTC CASYRGNEQFF TRBD1 few TRBJ2-1 TRBV7-9
TGTGCCAGCAGTCAGGACAGCAACACCGGGGAGCTGTTTTTT CASSQDSNTGELFF NA NA TRBJ2-2 TRBV7-3
TGCGCCAGCAGCTTGCTCGGACAGGAGCAGTACTTC CASSLLGQEQYF NA NA TRBJ2-7 TRBV5-1
TGCGCCAGCAGCCCGGACGGGGTAGCCGGGGAGCTGTTTTTT CASSPDGVAGELFF NA NA TRBJ2-2 TRBV5-1
TGCGCCAGCAGCCAATGGGTAGCGGGGGGTGAGCAGTTCTTC CASSQWVAGGEQFF TRBD2 few TRBJ2-1 TRBV4-1
TGTGCCAGCAGCTTAGCGCCGTCAGGAGGGCCGTCCTACGAGCAGTACTTC CASSLAPSGGPSYEQYF NA NA TRBJ2-7 TRBV7-8
TGTGCCAGCACCTACCCCGAAAGAGTAGCGGGGGGGAACAATGAGCAGTTCTTC CASTYPERVAGGNNEQFF TRBD2 few TRBJ2-1 TRBV11-1
TGTGCCACCGTTTGGAAGGGGGCGCTTACCGGGGAGCTGTTTTTT CATVWKGALTGELFF TRBD1 few TRBJ2-2 TRBV28
TGCGCCAGCAGCACCTCTGGACAGGGACCCTACGAGCAGTACTTC CASSTSGQGPYEQYF TRBD1 NA TRBJ2-7 TRBV5-1
TGTGCCAGCAGTTTCCCAGGGGGTTTCCACTACGAGCAGTACTTC CASSFPGGFHYEQYF TRBD1 few TRBJ2-7 TRBV28
TGTGCCAGCAGTTCGCGGAGGGGAAATCAGCCCCAGCATTTT CASSSRRGNQPQHF NA NA TRBJ1-5 TRBV12-3/TRBV12-4
TGTGCCTGGAGCCAAATGACAGCTAACACTGAAGCTTTCTTT CAWSQMTANTEAFF NA few TRBJ1-1 TRBV30
TGTGCCAGTAGTCTCGAGCAACCGGGCGATCAGCCCCAGCATTTT CASSLEQPGDQPQHF NA few TRBJ1-5 TRBV19
TGTGCCAGCAGTTACCGGGACAAACAGAACACTGAAGCTTTCTTT CASSYRDKQNTEAFF NA few TRBJ1-1 TRBV12-3/TRBV12-4
TGCGCCAGCAGCCATCGACAGGGGACAAGCACAGATACGCAGTATTTT CASSHRQGTSTDTQYF TRBD1 few TRBJ2-3 TRBV4-1
TGTGCCAGCAGTTTAGGGCGGGGGGAAGATACGCAGTATTTT CASSLGRGEDTQYF TRBD2 few TRBJ2-3 TRBV12-3/TRBV12-4
TGCGCCAGCAGCTTGGAGGGGACAGGGCCCTTTTACGAGCAGTACTTC CASSLEGTGPFYEQYF TRBD1 few TRBJ2-7 TRBV5-1
TGTGCCAGCAGCCCAAGTGGGCGCGACACCGGGGAGCTGTTTTTT CASSPSGRDTGELFF NA NA TRBJ2-2 TRBV9
TGTGCCAGCAGCTTAGTTCCAGGGAGAATTGAAAAACTGTTTTTT CASSLVPGRIEKLFF NA few TRBJ1-4 TRBV7-2
TGTGCCAGCAGGAATCCAGGGGCGATTAACAATGAGCAGTTCTTC CASRNPGAINNEQFF NA NA TRBJ2-1 TRBV7-2
TGTGCCAGCATCCCTGCAAGGGTCTCCATGAACACTGAAGCTTTCTTT CASIPARVSMNTEAFF NA NA TRBJ1-1 TRBV12-3/TRBV12-4
TGTGCCAGCTGGGGAGAGGGTGAGACCGGGGAGCTGTTTTTT CASWGEGETGELFF NA few TRBJ2-2 TRBV6-2/TRBV6-3
TGTGCCAGCAGCTCCCAAGACTGGCACCAGGAGCTGTTTTTT CASSSQDWHQELFF NA few TRBJ2-2 TRBV5-5
TGCGCCAGCAGCCGTCTGGACCGATTGGAAAAAGGCGGCTACACCTTC CASSRLDRLEKGGYTF NA NA TRBJ1-2 TRBV5-1
TGTGCCAGCAGCTCTCTAGCGGGACTCACCGCCTACGAGCAGTACTTC CASSSLAGLTAYEQYF TRBD2 few TRBJ2-7 TRBV7-9
TGCGCCAGCAGCCCAGACACAGGAGAATGGGGCAATCAGCCCCAGCATTTT CASSPDTGEWGNQPQHF NA once TRBJ1-5 TRBV4-3
TGTGCCAGCAGTTTAGCGGGGGAATACAATGAGCAGTTCTTC CASSLAGEYNEQFF TRBD2 few TRBJ2-1 TRBV27
TGTGCCAGCAGCTTAGGGACGACTAGTTTGGATACGCAGTATTTT CASSLGTTSLDTQYF NA NA TRBJ2-3 TRBV7-9
TGCGCCAGCAGCCAAGACACTGAAGCTTTCTTT CASSQDTEAFF NA NA TRBJ1-1 TRBV4-1
TGCGCCAGCAGCCCGAAGACAGGGGCGGGGACCGGGGAGCTGTTTTTT CASSPKTGAGTGELFF TRBD1 many TRBJ2-2 TRBV5-1
TGTGCCAGCAGACCCGACAGGGCCTCCTACGAGCAGTACTTC CASRPDRASYEQYF TRBD1 NA TRBJ2-7 TRBV4-2
TGTGCCAGCAGTTTGGCAGGGAGAGGGAACATTCAGTACTTC CASSLAGRGNIQYF NA NA TRBJ2-4 TRBV27
TGTGCCAGCAGCCGGACTAGCGGGGCTACCGGGGAGCTGTTTTTT CASSRTSGATGELFF TRBD2 few TRBJ2-2 TRBV7-2
TGTGCCAGCAGTTACGGCGGGGGCAGCACAGATACGCAGTATTTT CASSYGGGSTDTQYF NA few TRBJ2-3 TRBV6-5
TGTGCCAGCAGTTCTGCAGGGGGACATCAGCCCCAGCATTTT CASSSAGGHQPQHF TRBD1 NA TRBJ1-5 TRBV27
TGTGCCAGCGGTGGACTAGCGGGGGGGTCCTACAATGAGCAGTTCTTC CASGGLAGGSYNEQFF TRBD2 many TRBJ2-1 TRBV27
TGTGCCAGCAGTCTACAGGGGTTCTTTCGCTACACCTTC CASSLQGFFRYTF TRBD1 few TRBJ1-2 TRBV12-3/TRBV12-4
TGTGCCAGCAGTGCTTCGACGGGGCTCTCCTACGAGCAGTACTTC CASSASTGLSYEQYF NA few TRBJ2-7 TRBV2
TGCGCCAGCAGCCAAGAGGGCGCAGGCTCCTCTGGAAACACCATATATTTT CASSQEGAGSSGNTIYF NA few TRBJ1-3 TRBV4-3